These T cell receptor beta chains were read from a single sample in a study of OX40 agonist ivuxolimab in advanced cancers. This table comes from immunoSEQ multiplex PCR, and its TCRdb copy is limited to in-frame clones, with some not included. Of around 60,000 clones in the sample, over 70% are singletons; the top ten hold roughly 2%. The input for sequencing was CD4+ or CD8+ T cells sorted from blood, taken in a trial of the OX40 agonist ivuxolimab. All receptors come from an adult with an advanced solid tumor such as melanoma, head and neck, liver or kidney cancer. Both conserved end residues are part of each CDR3. Fields, in order: V gene, clone size, D gene, CDR3 length, J gene, CDR3 protein, CDR3 DNA. The D gene is left open where the match is weak. For some rows the clone size is stated as once, few or many, or as a class when expanded; others skip it.

TRBV29-1,.,.,12,TRBJ2-5,CSVPGAGETQYF,TGCAGCGTCCCTGGAGCCGGGGAGACCCAGTACTTC
TRBV9,.,.,13,TRBJ1-2,CASSGLVGAGYTF,TGTGCCAGCAGCGGACTCGTGGGGGCTGGCTACACCTTC
TRBV29-1,.,TRBD1,13,TRBJ1-1,CSVGQIPNTEAFF,TGCAGCGTGGGACAGATCCCGAACACTGAAGCTTTCTTT
TRBV2,.,.,11,TRBJ2-7,CASRGGHEQYF,TGTGCCAGCAGAGGGGGACACGAGCAGTACTTC
TRBV2,few,TRBD1,14,TRBJ1-1,CASSPDREDSKAFF,TGTGCCAGCAGCCCGGACAGGGAGGATTCGAAAGCTTTCTTT
TRBV7-3,.,TRBD1,15,TRBJ2-3,CASSSRQGSADTQYF,TGTGCCAGCAGCTCGCGACAGGGCTCGGCAGATACGCAGTATTTT
TRBV7-6,.,.,15,TRBJ2-2,CASSPHGKRTGELFF,TGTGCCAGCAGCCCTCATGGGAAACGCACCGGGGAGCTGTTTTTT
TRBV4-1,.,.,13,TRBJ1-2,CASSQVGGYGYTF,TGCGCCAGCAGCCAAGTTGGGGGCTATGGCTACACCTTC
TRBV9,.,TRBD2,13,TRBJ2-7,CASSPGGGYEQYF,TGTGCCAGCAGCCCGGGCGGGGGCTACGAGCAGTACTTC
TRBV6-1,.,.,12,TRBJ2-1,CASSELHNEQFF,TGTGCCAGCAGTGAGCTTCATAATGAGCAGTTCTTC
TRBV28,.,TRBD2,15,TRBJ2-2,CASSPGGIGTGELFF,TGTGCCAGCTCCCCGGGAGGGATCGGAACCGGGGAGCTGTTTTTT
TRBV28,.,.,12,TRBJ1-1,CASRTTGPEAFF,TGTGCCAGCAGGACCACAGGGCCTGAAGCTTTCTTT
TRBV29-1,.,TRBD1,13,TRBJ2-7,CSVTLTGRHEQYF,TGCAGCGTTACCCTGACAGGGCGCCACGAGCAGTACTTC
TRBV5-1,once,.,13,TRBJ1-2,CASSLDSLYGYTF,TGCGCCAGCAGCTTGGACAGCCTCTATGGCTACACCTTC
TRBV18,.,.,11,TRBJ2-5,CASSPEQTQYF,TGTGCCAGCTCACCCGAGCAAACCCAGTACTTC
TRBV11-2,once,TRBD1,15,TRBJ1-1,CASSSTGTGESEAFF,TGTGCCAGCAGCTCCACCGGGACAGGGGAGAGTGAAGCTTTCTTT
TRBV19,.,TRBD1,13,TRBJ1-1,CASSLSAGGEAFF,TGTGCCAGTAGTCTTTCAGCAGGGGGTGAAGCTTTCTTT
TRBV6-1,few,.,14,TRBJ1-5,CASSAVAEAGPQHF,TGTGCCAGCAGCGCTGTCGCGGAGGCAGGGCCCCAGCATTTT
TRBV28,.,.,18,TRBJ1-4,CASSSLPGDEGNNEKLFF,TGTGCCAGCAGTTCTCTTCCAGGGGATGAGGGTAATAATGAAAAACTGTTTTTT
TRBV5-1,.,.,12,TRBJ1-1,CASSSSQGYAFF,TGCGCCAGCAGCTCCTCTCAGGGTTACGCTTTCTTT
TRBV6-5,.,.,15,TRBJ2-4,CASSYSPRVGNIQYF,TGTGCCAGCAGTTACAGCCCCAGAGTGGGAAACATTCAGTACTTC
TRBV2,.,TRBD1,16,TRBJ2-2,CASTGQGALGAGELFF,TGTGCCAGCACGGGGCAGGGGGCGCTCGGAGCCGGGGAGCTGTTTTTT